In its sample, the clone carrying this T cell receptor beta chain was seen many times. Antigen: not known. TCRdb passed the RACE reads through MiXCR, listing each CDR3 protein once. The table lists approximately 89,000 distinct CDR3 sequences, roughly a tenth of them singletons. This record belongs to a study of human T cells and chemical hapten exposure. Regarding the study as a whole: No change in TCRs above 1 in 1000 frequency was produced by DPC sensitization.

Documented time point: patch test 2, 6 weeks after DPC sensitization. Noted treatment: therapeutic diphenylcyclopropenone sensitization with weekly scalp DPC. The CDR3 extends over 12 amino acids. V was cut by 2 bases and J by 7 bases, with 9 bases left in between. This clonotype was obtained from a woman aged 25 to 39 with alopecia areata. Some clones in this sample may be carry-over from other donors' samples. The chain carries TRBV12-3 or TRBV12-4 and TRBJ2-7, with D tentatively TRBD2 (5 bases). This specimen consisted of whole blood, obtained in connection with sensitization to the hapten diphenylcyclopropenone (DPC). The DNA for the CDR3 is TGTGCCAGCAGTTTACAACTAGGAGAGCAGTACTTC. Protein product: CASSLQLGEQYF.